These T cell receptor beta chains were read from a single sample in a study of CD8+ T cells in alopecia areata. Produced via immunoSEQ multiplex PCR; TCRdb's table is partial and in-frame only. The repertoire holds about 110,000 clones, with under 60% as singletons. Sequenced: NKG2D-low CD8+ T cells sorted from blood. These receptors were obtained from a human donor with alopecia areata. Each CDR3 is given with its conserved first and last residue. D genes are given only for firm matches. Clone size, where shown, is once, few, many, or a class for clones that have expanded.

>15|TRBV29-1|.|TRBD2|TRBJ2-3
TGCAGCGCCCTGGGAGGGCCGATTTCCACAGATACGCAGTATTTT
CSALGGPISTDTQYF
>21|TRBV27|.|TRBD2|TRBJ2-1
TGTGCCAGCAGCCCTTTGGGGAGACTAGCGGGAGGGCGAAGGGACTACAATGAGCAGTTCTTC
CASSPLGRLAGGRRDYNEQFF
>15|TRBV19|.|TRBD1|TRBJ2-2
TGTGCCAGTAGATTCGACAGGGATCACATCGGGGAGCTGTTTTTT
CASRFDRDHIGELFF
>15|TRBV4-1|.|.|TRBJ2-7
TGCGCCAGCAGCCAAGGTTTGAACGGGAACTACGAGCAGTACTTC
CASSQGLNGNYEQYF
>12|TRBV19|few|.|TRBJ2-7
TGTGCCAGTAGTATTGGGGGCCGCGAGCAGTACTTC
CASSIGGREQYF
>15|TRBV9|few|TRBD2|TRBJ2-5
TGTGCCAGCAGACTAGCGGATAAGTACCAAGAGACCCAGTACTTC
CASRLADKYQETQYF
>15|TRBV25-1|few|.|TRBJ2-1
TGTGCCAGCAGCGCGACAGGGAGGACCTACAATGAGCAGTTCTTC
CASSATGRTYNEQFF
>13|TRBV7-9|.|TRBD2|TRBJ2-2
TGTGCCAGCAGCTGGGAGGGCACCGGGGAGCTGTTTTTT
CASSWEGTGELFF
>14|TRBV7-9|.|TRBD1|TRBJ2-7
TGTGCCAGCAGCGGACAGGGTGGGACCTACGAGCAGTACTTC
CASSGQGGTYEQYF
>12|TRBV7-9|few|.|TRBJ1-1
TGTGCCAGCAGCTTAGGGGGGCCTGCAGCTTTCTTT
CASSLGGPAAFF
>12|TRBV11-2|.|.|TRBJ1-1
TGTGCCAGCACCGCCTATAAGACTGAAGCTTTCTTT
CASTAYKTEAFF
>12|TRBV21-1|few|.|TRBJ2-5
TGTGCCAGCAGCAAACTCCGAGAGACCCAGTACTTC
CASSKLRETQYF
>15|TRBV7-3|.|TRBD2|TRBJ2-7
TGTGCCAGCAGCTTAGCTGGGACTAGCGGATACGAGCAGTACTTC
CASSLAGTSGYEQYF
>14|TRBV19|.|TRBD1|TRBJ2-7
TGTGCCAGTAGTATTAACAGGGGGGTGTACGAGCAGTACTTC
CASSINRGVYEQYF
>18|TRBV7-9|few|.|TRBJ2-3
TGTGCCAGCAGCTTAGTCGGAAGGGACCGCCAGGGTTCAGATACGCAGTATTTT
CASSLVGRDRQGSDTQYF
>14|TRBV28|.|.|TRBJ2-7
TGTGCCAGCAGTCCCCGATCCTTTACCTACGAGCAGTACTTC
CASSPRSFTYEQYF
>15|TRBV10-2|few|.|TRBJ2-7
TGCGCCAGCAGTGAGTCTAGCGTCTATACCTACGAGCAGTACTTC
CASSESSVYTYEQYF
>15|TRBV7-3|.|TRBD1|TRBJ2-5
TGTGCCAGCAGCACGACAGGGGGTGTACAAGAGACCCAGTACTTC
CASSTTGGVQETQYF
>14|TRBV27|.|.|TRBJ2-1
TGTGCCAGCAGTTGGGGCAGGGCCGGCAATGAGCAGTTCTTC
CASSWGRAGNEQFF
>15|TRBV28|few|TRBD1|TRBJ2-7
TGTGCCAGCAGTTGGGGGACAGGGTGGTCGGTCGAGCAGTACTTC
CASSWGTGWSVEQYF
>14|TRBV5-1|.|.|TRBJ2-1
TGCGCCAGCAGCTTCAGAGACGTCTACAATGAGCAGTTCTTC
CASSFRDVYNEQFF
>12|TRBV9|few|TRBD1|TRBJ2-1
TGTGCCAGCAGCGCCCCGACAGGGGAGCAGTTCTTC
CASSAPTGEQFF
>15|TRBV27|.|TRBD2|TRBJ2-1
TGTGCCAGCAGTTTCTCTAGCGGGAGGGCAAATGAGCAGTTCTTC
CASSFSSGRANEQFF
>14|TRBV6-5|.|.|TRBJ2-1
TGTGCCAGCAGTTACTCGCACGCGGACAATGAGCAGTTCTTC
CASSYSHADNEQFF
>13|TRBV2|once|.|TRBJ1-1
TGTGCCAGCAGTGACCCCCCTAGGACTGAAGCTTTCTTT
CASSDPPRTEAFF
>13|TRBV9|.|.|TRBJ2-2
TGTGCCAGCAGTTCTTTGGGTGCCGGGGAGCTGTTTTTT
CASSSLGAGELFF
>12|TRBV7-9|.|.|TRBJ2-5
TGTGCCAGCAGCCCGGGCGGTGGGGCCCAGTACTTC
CASSPGGGAQYF
>17|TRBV14|few|.|TRBJ2-1
TGTGCCAGCAGCCAAGGAGTCCGGGCGAGCTCCTACAATGAGCAGTTCTTC
CASSQGVRASSYNEQFF
>14|TRBV27|.|.|TRBJ2-7
TGTGCCAGCAGTTGGGCAGGTTTCTCCTACGAGCAGTACTTC
CASSWAGFSYEQYF
>15|TRBV9|once|TRBD1|TRBJ2-2
TGTGCCAGCAGCGGTACAGGGGCGAACACCGGGGAGCTGTTTTTT
CASSGTGANTGELFF
>16|TRBV28|.|.|TRBJ2-7
TGTGCCAGCAGTTTTATCCCCCAGGAATACTCCTACGAGCAGTACTTC
CASSFIPQEYSYEQYF
>13|TRBV29-1|.|.|TRBJ1-1
TGCAGCGTTGAGGGGGCAATGAACACTGAAGCTTTCTTT
CSVEGAMNTEAFF
>16|TRBV7-2|.|.|TRBJ2-6
TGTGCCAGCAGCGGCAGGGCTGGTTCTGGGGCCAACGTCCTGACTTTC
CASSGRAGSGANVLTF
>13|TRBV15|.|.|TRBJ2-3
TGTGCCACCAGCACACAGGGCACAGATACGCAGTATTTT
CATSTQGTDTQYF
>14|TRBV9|.|.|TRBJ2-7
TGTGCCAGCAGCGACGTGGGGGCTAGCTACGAGCAGTACTTC
CASSDVGASYEQYF
>15|TRBV4-1|.|.|TRBJ2-7
TGCGCCAGCAGCCAAGATCGTGGCCTAGCCTACGAGCAGTACTTC
CASSQDRGLAYEQYF
>15|TRBV29-1|few|.|TRBJ2-7
TGCAGCGTTAAACCAGGTAGCGGAAGCTTCTACGAGCAGTACTTC
CSVKPGSGSFYEQYF
>14|TRBV11-2|once|.|TRBJ2-1
TGTGCCAGCAGCTTACCGGATACCTACAATGAGCAGTTCTTC
CASSLPDTYNEQFF
>18|TRBV5-6|.|.|TRBJ2-5
TGTGCCAGCAGCTTGCTCGTTGCTGGGGGCGTTTTGCAAGAGACCCAGTACTTC
CASSLLVAGGVLQETQYF
>15|TRBV27|.|.|TRBJ2-6
TGTGCCAGCAGTTCAGGGTTCTCTGGGGCCAACGTCCTGACTTTC
CASSSGFSGANVLTF
>14|TRBV11-2|.|TRBD1|TRBJ2-7
TGTGCCAGCAGCTCGGACAGGGGACACTACGAGCAGTACTTC
CASSSDRGHYEQYF
>16|TRBV16|.|.|TRBJ1-5
TGTGCCAGCAGCCAATCGCCAACTTATAGCAATCAGCCCCAGCATTTT
CASSQSPTYSNQPQHF
>13|TRBV5-1|.|.|TRBJ1-5
TGCGCCAGCAGCTTGGACAGGAATCAGCCCCAGCATTTT
CASSLDRNQPQHF
>10|TRBV29-1|.|.|TRBJ2-2
TGCAGCGTTGTTTCCGGGGAGCTGTTTTTT
CSVVSGELFF
>15|TRBV5-1|.|TRBD2|TRBJ2-1
TGCGCCAGCAGCCCGGGACTAGCGGGATTCTATGAGCAGTTCTTC
CASSPGLAGFYEQFF
>12|TRBV29-1|few|.|TRBJ1-1
TGCAGCGCTGTATACATGAACACTGAAGCTTTCTTT
CSAVYMNTEAFF
>11|TRBV27|once|.|TRBJ2-7
TGTGCCAGCAGCGCAGCCTACGAGCAGTACTTC
CASSAAYEQYF
>15|TRBV5-1|.|TRBD1|TRBJ2-7
TGCGCCAGCTCACCCCAAGGACAGGGGGCCTACGAGCAGTACTTC
CASSPQGQGAYEQYF
>15|TRBV4-1|.|TRBD2|TRBJ2-7
TGCGCCAGCAAAGCAGGACTAGCGGTTTCCTACGAGCAGTACTTC
CASKAGLAVSYEQYF
>15|TRBV5-6|.|.|TRBJ2-7
TGTGCCAGCAGCTTGTCGTACAGTTTTCGGTCCGAGCAGTACTTC
CASSLSYSFRSEQYF
>16|TRBV4-1|.|.|TRBJ2-7
TGCGCCAGCAGCCAAGATCTCCCCCAGGCCTCCTACGAGCAGTACTTC
CASSQDLPQASYEQYF
>12|TRBV6-5|.|.|TRBJ1-1
TGTGCCAGCAGTTACGCGGCAGGGGAAGCTTTCTTT
CASSYAAGEAFF
>16|TRBV30|.|TRBD1|TRBJ2-7
TGTGCCTGGAGTGCGTTAAGGACAGGGGGTCCCTACGAGCAGTACTTC
CAWSALRTGGPYEQYF